This record looks at one T cell receptor (beta chain) sequence and its context. This clone appeared a single time. The antigen it binds to is not known. One base away there is no much larger clone; base qualities are not given. The source of the sample is a study of control samples from healthy donors and cancer patients (dated by TCRdb to the early 2020s). V is pared back by 0 bases and J by 5 bases, with 16 bases lying between the germline termini. From cysteine to phenylalanine, the CDR3 is 16 amino acids long. Only the CDR3 DNA stays, 48 bases, in frame from base 1. CDR1 SGDLS and CDR2 YYNGEE were looked up in the germline V gene. Library preparation was by the immunoSEQ multiplex PCR assay. TCRdb obtained this table from immuneACCESS and retained in-frame rearrangements with V and J assigned. These tables miss some clones; where compared with another copy, unresolved V genes account for less than half of the shortfall, and the remainder is unexplained. Recorded for this sample are 57,000 or so clones; around 87% of them occurred a single time. The top ten clones comprise around 5.4% of the sample.

This TCR came from a man between 60 and 70 years old with colorectal cancer. The rearrangement joined TRBV9 to TRBJ2-3; TRBD2 is a possible D gene, resting on 7 matching bases. Input material: PBMCs. The CDR3 protein: CASSVGMWGGQDTQYF. The bases read TGTGCCAGCAGCGTAGGGATGTGGGGGGGCCAAGATACGCAGTATTTT.